Below, 17 T cell receptor beta chains from the same sample are listed, as sequenced in a study of patients and donors after allogeneic stem cell transplantation. MiXCR was run by TCRdb on the RT-PCR reads, yielding one entry per CDR3 protein. Seen here are around 27,000 distinct CDR3 sequences, 6.5% to 10% observed once, and the top ten hold about 44%. Sample: blood, either unsorted or a sorted T cell fraction (not recorded which). Receptors originate from a human donor who was either an allogeneic HSCT recipient or a stem cell or donor lymphocyte infusion donor (not recorded which). It is not recorded whose cells these are; they may come from a transplant donor.

This clonotype was seen more than once but under ten times. This rearrangement joins TRBV6-2 or TRBV6-3 to TRBJ2-7; 8 nucleotides match TRBD2. This CDR3 is 15 amino acids long. V shed 2 bases, J shed 0 bases, and the junction held 3 bases outside the gene matches. From germline, CDR1 is MNHEY and CDR2 SVGEGT. The CDR3 DNA sequence: TGTGCCAGCAGTTACGAACTAGCGGTCTCCTACGAGCAGTACTTC. Its translation is CASSYELAVSYEQYF.

This clonotype was detected ten times or more. Mismatch with germline at one junction end may stem from a read error. This chain connects TRBV5-1 to TRBJ1-1; D call uncertain. The CDR3 length is 15 residues. The germline gives CDR1 SGHRS, CDR2 YFSETQ. CDR3 in amino acids: CASSTWTGSNSEAFF. The CDR3 DNA sequence: TGCGCCAGCAGCACTTGGACGGGATCGAACAGTGAAGCTTTCTTT.

The chain is built from TRBV24-1 and TRBJ2-2; 11 bases are a match to TRBD1. This CDR3 has 16 residues. Trimming took 10 bases from V and 4 from J; bases not matched to a gene: 10. From germline, CDR1 is KGHDR and CDR2 SFDVKD. CDR3 region: CATRTGGGSTTGELFF. The CDR3 nucleotides are TGTGCCACTCGGACAGGGGGCGGGTCGACCACCGGGGAGCTGTTTTTT.

V usage is TRBV5-1 and J usage is TRBJ2-7; 10 bases are a match to TRBD2. The CDR3 sequence is 19 residues long. Germline V gene sequence: CDR1 SGHRS, CDR2 YFSETQ. V shed 0 bases, J shed 5 bases, and the junction held 17 bases outside the gene matches. In DNA form, the CDR3 reads TGCGCCAGCAGCTTGGCCGGATTTTTTCTAGCGGGAGACTCTGACGAGCAGTACTTC. As protein: CASSLAGFFLAGDSDEQYF. The whole variable domain, filled in from reference TRBV5-1 and TRBJ2-7, reads KAGVTQTPRYLIKTRGQQVTLSCSPISGHRSVSWYQQTPGQGLQFLFEYFSETQRNKGNFPGRFSGRQFSNSRSEMNVSTLELGDSALYLCASSLAGFFLAGDSDEQYFGPGTRLTVT.

This clonotype was found many times. CDR3 protein: CASSPPVPNTGELFF. CDR3 bases: TGTGCCAGCTCACCACCGGTTCCGAACACCGGGGAGCTGTTTTTT. This sequence joins TRBV18 and TRBJ2-2; D gene unclear. The germline gives CDR1 KGHSH, CDR2 LQKENI. Trimming took 0 bases from V and 0 from J, leaving 5 bases between them. The CDR3 extends over 15 amino acids.

In this sample, this clonotype turned up a few times. This rearrangement joins TRBV2 to TRBJ1-5; 8 nucleotides match TRBD1. This CDR3 region has 16 residues. The J segment lost 2 bases and the V segment lost 4 bases, leaving 7 bases of the junction unmatched. Germline-derived CDR1 and CDR2 are SNHLY and FYNNEI. The CDR3 DNA sequence: TGTGCCAGCAGTGCCCGGACAGGGATCGGCAATCAGCCCCAGCATTTT. As protein: CASSARTGIGNQPQHF.

A few counts support this clonotype. The chain carries TRBV4-2 and TRBJ1-1, with 7 bases that match TRBD1. The CDR3 sequence is 17 residues long. With 0 bases clipped from V and 4 bases from J, the junction kept 11 bases outside the gene matches. Per the germline V gene, CDR1 is LGHNA and CDR2 is YNFKEQ. The CDR3 nucleotides read TGTGCCAGCAGCCAAGAGGTTCAGGGGGTACTGGGCACTGAAGCTTTCTTT. Its protein is CASSQEVQGVLGTEAFF.

This clonotype was recorded at least ten times. The chain joins TRBV7-2 to TRBJ2-6, with D perhaps matching TRBD1 (5 bases). CDR1 is SGHTA, CDR2 FQGNSA, per germline. There are 16 residues in the CDR3. V was cut by 5 bases and J by 0 bases, with 11 bases left in between. The CDR3 bases are TGTGCCAGCAGCCCACCTAGGGGCTCTGGGGCCAACGTCCTGACTTTC. Protein product: CASSPPRGSGANVLTF. Filled out from reference TRBV7-2 and TRBJ2-6, the complete variable domain reads GAGVSQSPSNKVTEKGKDVELRCDPISGHTALYWYRQSLGQGLEFLIYFQGNSAPDKSGLPSDRFSAERTGGSVSTLTIQRTQQEDSAVYLCASSPPRGSGANVLTFGAGSRLTVL.

A few counts support this clonotype. This chain joins TRBV18 and TRBJ1-1, with TRBD1 matching over 10 bases. V dropped 2 bases and J dropped 1; count of bases not matched to a gene: 4. The germline V gene has CDR1 KGHSH and CDR2 LQKENI. The CDR3 length is 16 residues. The CDR3 sequence is CASSPKTGGWNTEAFF. Here the CDR3 DNA reads TGTGCCAGCTCACCAAAGACAGGGGGCTGGAACACTGAAGCTTTCTTT.

The chain uses TRBV2 and TRBJ1-1; D ambiguous. Trimming pared 8 bases from V and 0 bases from J, leaving 10 bases between. CDR3 length: 13 residues. Germline V gene sequence: CDR1 SNHLY, CDR2 FYNNEI. CDR3 protein: CASGPDVNTEAFF. In nucleotides, the CDR3 is TGTGCCAGCGGGCCGGACGTGAACACTGAAGCTTTCTTT.

This clonotype has a count of ten or more. V usage is TRBV20-1 and J usage is TRBJ1-5; 8 bases align to TRBD1. Germline V gene lookup returns CDR1 DFQATT and CDR2 SNEGSKA (reference sequence). Unmatched junction bases numbered 7, after V lost 6 bases and J lost 0 bases. The CDR3 contains 15 residues. CDR3 protein: CSATTGGNSNQPQHF. CDR3 coding DNA: TGCAGTGCAACTACAGGGGGAAATAGCAATCAGCCCCAGCATTTT.

The rearrangement uses TRBV7-9 and TRBJ1-6; no reliable D call. The CDR3 is 12 amino acids. CDR1 SEHNR and CDR2 FQNEAQ come from the germline V gene (reference sequence). V was clipped by 5 bases and J by 7 bases, with 6 bases between them. The CDR3 nucleotides are TGTGCCAGCAGCCTAGGCAATTCACCCCTCCACTTT. It codes for CASSLGNSPLHF. Variable domain in full (rest from reference TRBV7-9 and TRBJ1-6): DTGVSQNPRHKITKRGQNVTFRCDPISEHNRLYWYRQTLGQGPEFLTYFQNEAQLEKSRLLSDRFSAERPKGSFSTLEIQRTEQGDSAMYLCASSLGNSPLHFGNGTRLTVT.

The genes are TRBV2 and TRBJ2-1; 11 nucleotides agree with TRBD2. The V and J ends lost 2 bases and 7 bases, in that order; junction bases with no gene match: 10. There are 17 residues in the CDR3. CDR1 SNHLY and CDR2 FYNNEI come from the germline V gene. In DNA, the CDR3 is TGTGCCAGCAGTGAACGTAGAACTAGCGGGGGTTGGAATGAGCAGTTCTTC. The encoded protein is CASSERRTSGGWNEQFF.

This clonotype was found many times. This chain links TRBV5-1 with TRBJ2-3, with TRBD1 matching 7 bases. The CDR3 runs 13 residues. The V and J ends lost 2 bases and 7 bases, in that order; junction bases with no gene match: 4. Looked up from germline, CDR1 is SGHRS and CDR2 is YFSETQ. This chain's CDR3 is CASSFSQGNTQYF. DNA of the CDR3: TGCGCCAGCAGCTTCTCACAGGGGAATACGCAGTATTTT.

This clonotype showed up just a few times. The rearrangement joins TRBV9 to TRBJ1-1; D is unresolved. With 2 bases removed from V and 3 bases from J, the gap between germline ends came to 11 bases. Germline CDR1 reads SGDLS; CDR2 reads YYNGEE. CDR3 length equals 14 residues. Here the CDR3 DNA reads TGTGCCAGCAGCGTCTCAAACCGTGACACTGAAGCTTTCTTT. Translating gives CASSVSNRDTEAFF. Full variable domain (remainder filled in from reference TRBV9 and TRBJ1-1): DSGVTQTPKHLITATGQRVTLRCSPRSGDLSVYWYQQSLDQGLQFLIQYYNGEERAKGNILERFSAQQFPDLHSELNLSSLELGDSALYFCASSVSNRDTEAFFGQGTRLTVV.

The V call is TRBV6-5, the J call TRBJ1-6; the D gene is possibly TRBD1 (5 bases). V was cut by 0 bases and J by 12 bases, with 18 bases left in between. CDR3 length: 16 amino acids. CDR1 and CDR2 from the germline V gene are MNHEY and SVGAGI. The CDR3 spells CASSYSEGRAYLPLHF. DNA for the CDR3: TGTGCCAGCAGTTACTCGGAAGGCAGGGCATACTTACCCCTCCACTTT.

This clonotype has a handful of counts. This sequence joins TRBV7-9 and TRBJ1-1; D gene uncertain. The ends were cut back, 7 bases at V and 0 bases at J, with 15 bases in the middle. CDR1 and CDR2 from the germline V gene are SEHNR and FQNEAQ (reference sequence). This CDR3 contains 15 residues. The CDR3 sequence: CASKINLALNTEAFF. In nucleotides, the CDR3 is TGTGCCAGCAAAATCAACCTGGCCCTGAACACTGAAGCTTTCTTT.